This T cell receptor beta chain was found in a study of post-analysis software for immune sequencing data. About the study: Some patients lacked subtype; others had relapsing-remitting, secondary progressive or progressive-relapsing disease. Study-wide points: Multiple sclerosis patients showed significantly lower normalized Chao1 diversity than controls did. Patients had higher frequencies than controls of about 5 TRBV segments, including TRBV5-6, TRBV5-1 and TRBV20-1.

About this clonotype itself: Its antigen is undetermined.

CDR3 length equals 16 residues. Trimming took off 2 bases at V and 0 bases at J, with 13 bases between the two ends. Germline V gene lookup returns CDR1 SNHLY and CDR2 FYNNEI. Libraries were made from TCR beta cDNA, and they carried unique molecular identifiers. Input of roughly 0.85 to 11 million T cells yielded a few hundred thousand cDNA molecules. TCRdb reanalysed the PCR reads using MiXCR and keeps one entry per CDR3 protein. Of around 200,000 distinct CDR3 sequences in the sample, 29% were seen once. This TCR was sampled from a girl aged 2 to 17 with multiple sclerosis. This sequence joins TRBV2 and TRBJ1-1; D possibly corresponds to TRBD1 (5 bases). What was sequenced was blood. CDR3 bases: TGTGCCAGCAGTGAAAGTCGGGGCAGGGTGAACACTGAAGCTTTCTTT. Amino acids: CASSESRGRVNTEAFF. The full variable domain, its missing parts supplied by reference TRBV2 and TRBJ1-1, is EPEVTQTPSHQVTQMGQEVILRCVPISNHLYFYWYRQILGQKVEFLVSFYNNEISEKSEIFDDQFSVERPDGSNFTLKIRSTKLEDSAMYFCASSESRGRVNTEAFFGQGTRLTVV.